These 15 T cell receptor beta chains were sequenced from one sample in a study of beta chain features in type 1 diabetes. Reverse transcription of all isolated RNA meant that expressed TCRB transcripts were sequenced. The protocol was immunoSEQ multiplex PCR, while the TCRdb copy is restricted to in-frame clones and leaves out a portion. The table records over 700,000 clones, roughly a sixth of them present only once. The specimen was naive CD4+ T cells from blood. All receptors derive from a woman under 30 in good health.

The gene calls are TRBV29-1 and TRBJ2-1; perhaps TRBD1 as D (6 bases). The CDR3 has 12 amino acids. Per the germline V gene, CDR1 is SQVTM and CDR2 is ANQGSEA. V dropped 7 bases and J dropped 5 bases, with 12 bases sitting between them. CDR3 in DNA: TGCAGCGGAGGGGGATTGGACAATGAGCAGTTCTTC. Its translation: CSGGGLDNEQFF.

The CDR3 sequence is CASSKSRTGEAFF. The CDR3 DNA sequence: TGTGCCAGCAGCAAATCGAGGACAGGAGAAGCTTTCTTT. This chain connects TRBV21-1 to TRBJ1-1; the tabulated D call, TRBD1, remains unverified against the DNA. TRBV21-1 is classified as a pseudogene. The CDR3 covers 13 residues.

In its sample, this clone was seen a few times. The chain combines TRBV10-3 with TRBJ2-2, with 11 bases identical to TRBD2. The CDR3 contains 16 residues. The V gene end was trimmed by 6 bases and the J gene end by 3 bases; junction bases not matched to a gene: 6. The germline V gene encodes CDR1 ENHRY and CDR2 SYGVKD. The CDR3 loop is CAISELAGVDTGELFF. The CDR3 DNA is TGTGCCATCAGCGAACTAGCGGGAGTTGACACCGGGGAGCTGTTTTTT.

The V gene is TRBV5-1, the J gene TRBJ2-5, with 7 bases fitting TRBD1. The germline gives CDR1 SGHRS, CDR2 YFSETQ. Losses at the gene ends were 4 bases for V and 0 bases for J; bases not matched to a gene: 3. The CDR3 length is 14 residues. The CDR3 sequence: CASSPGQNQETQYF. DNA of the CDR3: TGCGCCAGCAGCCCGGGACAGAACCAAGAGACCCAGTACTTC. Combining the CDR3 with reference TRBV5-1 and TRBJ2-5 gives the whole variable domain KAGVTQTPRYLIKTRGQQVTLSCSPISGHRSVSWYQQTPGQGLQFLFEYFSETQRNKGNFPGRFSGRQFSNSRSEMNVSTLELGDSALYLCASSPGQNQETQYFGPGTRLLVL.

The chain has TRBV6-5 and TRBJ2-7, with D possibly being TRBD1 or TRBD2 (5 bases each). V gave up 5 bases and J gave up 2 bases, with 13 bases separating them. CDR1 and CDR2 from the germline V gene are MNHEY and SVGAGI. The CDR3 has 14 amino acids. This CDR3 reads CASSPAGTPYEQYF. The CDR3 DNA reads as TGTGCCAGCAGTCCCGCCGGGACCCCCTACGAGCAGTACTTC.

This clone turned up a few times. J is TRBJ2-1 and V is TRBV7-2, with TRBD2 matching 14 bases. The V gene end was trimmed by 1 base and the J gene end by 4 bases; junction bases not matched to a gene: 9. The CDR3 loop spans 19 amino acids. The germline V gene has CDR1 SGHTA and CDR2 FQGNSA. CDR3 region: CASSLVGAGLAGVYNEQFF. The CDR3 nucleotides are TGTGCCAGCAGCTTAGTAGGGGCGGGACTAGCGGGAGTATACAATGAGCAGTTCTTC.

The J gene is TRBJ2-7, the V gene TRBV29-1, with D maybe TRBD2 (5 bases). There are 12 residues in the CDR3. From germline, CDR1 is SQVTM and CDR2 ANQGSEA. V shed 4 bases and J shed 9 bases, with 16 bases lying between them. The CDR3 sequence: CSVAGETRVQYF. CDR3 sequence (DNA): TGCAGCGTTGCTGGGGAAACGCGGGTGCAGTACTTC.

Ten or more counts support this clone. The chain uses TRBV14 and TRBJ2-1; the D is unclear. The germline V gene has CDR1 SGHDN and CDR2 FVKESK. The CDR3 totals 12 residues. Trimming stripped 4 bases from V and 10 bases from J, with 11 bases between. Here the CDR3 reads CASSPVGVEQFF. DNA for the CDR3: TGTGCCAGCAGCCCCGTGGGCGTCGAGCAGTTCTTC.

This clone was counted only a few times. This sequence joins TRBV29-1 and TRBJ2-5; TRBD2 matches at 8 bases. The closer fit of TRBJ2-7 to the DNA end suggests the J call may be wrong. The germline gives CDR1 SQVTM, CDR2 ANQGSEA. The CDR3 extends over 13 amino acids. CDR3 DNA: TGCAGCGTTGGTAGCGGGATTCGATACGAGCAGTACTTC. This encodes CSVGSGIRYEQYF.

This chain links TRBV4-3 with TRBJ1-5; no clear D gene. The CDR3 covers 13 residues. Germline V CDR1 and CDR2: LGHNA, YSLEER. Between the trimmed V and J ends, which lost 0 bases and 7 bases, there was a span of 7 bases. The CDR3 DNA follows: TGCGCCAGCAGCCAAGATCAAAACCAGCCCCAGCATTTT. Its protein is CASSQDQNQPQHF.

This clone has a handful of counts. The rearrangement uses TRBV2 and TRBJ1-2; D gene ambiguous. The germline CDR1 and CDR2 sequences are SNHLY and FYNNEI. This CDR3 comprises 13 residues. The V and J ends lost 4 bases and 5 bases respectively, with 11 bases between them. This CDR3 reads CASSVSTVYGYTF. CDR3 sequence (DNA): TGTGCCAGCAGTGTATCGACCGTTTATGGCTACACCTTC. The complete variable domain, with remaining parts taken from reference TRBV2 and TRBJ1-2, reads EPEVTQTPSHQVTQMGQEVILRCVPISNHLYFYWYRQILGQKVEFLVSFYNNEISEKSEIFDDQFSVERPDGSNFTLKIRSTKLEDSAMYFCASSVSTVYGYTFGSGTRLTVV.

This clone was observed a few times. V gene TRBV15 combines with J gene TRBJ2-7; D gene unclear. Germline V gives CDR1 LNHNV, CDR2 YYDKDF (reference sequence). Deletions cut 1 base from V and 4 bases from J, with 5 bases between. The CDR3 sequence is 12 residues long. The CDR3 loop is CATSRVRYEQYF. CDR3 coding DNA: TGTGCCACCAGCAGAGTCCGTTACGAGCAGTACTTC.

This clone has just a few counts. The chain links TRBV5-1 to TRBJ2-1, with D possibly being TRBD2 (5 bases). Germline V gene lookup returns CDR1 SGHRS and CDR2 YFSETQ. This CDR3 comprises 14 residues. Trimming removed 1 base at V and 5 bases at J, with 10 bases between. The CDR3 region is CASSLMGRNNEQFF. Written as DNA, the CDR3 is TGCGCCAGCAGCTTGATGGGGAGAAACAATGAGCAGTTCTTC.

The rearrangement links TRBV2 to TRBJ2-1, with D unclear. The CDR3 is made up of 12 amino acids. V lost 4 bases and J 10 bases, leaving 11 bases between the germline ends. Germline V lookup: CDR1 SNHLY, CDR2 FYNNEI. CDR3 bases: TGTGCCAGCAGTGTTCAACTCAGGGAGCAGTTCTTC. This gives the protein CASSVQLREQFF. Filled out from reference TRBV2 and TRBJ2-1, the complete variable domain reads EPEVTQTPSHQVTQMGQEVILRCVPISNHLYFYWYRQILGQKVEFLVSFYNNEISEKSEIFDDQFSVERPDGSNFTLKIRSTKLEDSAMYFCASSVQLREQFFGPGTRLTVL.

This clone was recorded a few times. This same CDR3 is encoded by further DNA sequences in the sample. V usage is TRBV28 and J usage is TRBJ1-2, with unresolved D. The V gene lost 5 bases and the J gene lost 4 bases, with 8 bases spanning the gap. CDR1 and CDR2 (germline): MDHEN, SYDVKM. This CDR3 has 12 amino acids. CDR3 residues: CASSLSLYGYTF. In nucleotides, the CDR3 is TGTGCCAGCAGTCTATCCCTCTATGGCTACACCTTC.